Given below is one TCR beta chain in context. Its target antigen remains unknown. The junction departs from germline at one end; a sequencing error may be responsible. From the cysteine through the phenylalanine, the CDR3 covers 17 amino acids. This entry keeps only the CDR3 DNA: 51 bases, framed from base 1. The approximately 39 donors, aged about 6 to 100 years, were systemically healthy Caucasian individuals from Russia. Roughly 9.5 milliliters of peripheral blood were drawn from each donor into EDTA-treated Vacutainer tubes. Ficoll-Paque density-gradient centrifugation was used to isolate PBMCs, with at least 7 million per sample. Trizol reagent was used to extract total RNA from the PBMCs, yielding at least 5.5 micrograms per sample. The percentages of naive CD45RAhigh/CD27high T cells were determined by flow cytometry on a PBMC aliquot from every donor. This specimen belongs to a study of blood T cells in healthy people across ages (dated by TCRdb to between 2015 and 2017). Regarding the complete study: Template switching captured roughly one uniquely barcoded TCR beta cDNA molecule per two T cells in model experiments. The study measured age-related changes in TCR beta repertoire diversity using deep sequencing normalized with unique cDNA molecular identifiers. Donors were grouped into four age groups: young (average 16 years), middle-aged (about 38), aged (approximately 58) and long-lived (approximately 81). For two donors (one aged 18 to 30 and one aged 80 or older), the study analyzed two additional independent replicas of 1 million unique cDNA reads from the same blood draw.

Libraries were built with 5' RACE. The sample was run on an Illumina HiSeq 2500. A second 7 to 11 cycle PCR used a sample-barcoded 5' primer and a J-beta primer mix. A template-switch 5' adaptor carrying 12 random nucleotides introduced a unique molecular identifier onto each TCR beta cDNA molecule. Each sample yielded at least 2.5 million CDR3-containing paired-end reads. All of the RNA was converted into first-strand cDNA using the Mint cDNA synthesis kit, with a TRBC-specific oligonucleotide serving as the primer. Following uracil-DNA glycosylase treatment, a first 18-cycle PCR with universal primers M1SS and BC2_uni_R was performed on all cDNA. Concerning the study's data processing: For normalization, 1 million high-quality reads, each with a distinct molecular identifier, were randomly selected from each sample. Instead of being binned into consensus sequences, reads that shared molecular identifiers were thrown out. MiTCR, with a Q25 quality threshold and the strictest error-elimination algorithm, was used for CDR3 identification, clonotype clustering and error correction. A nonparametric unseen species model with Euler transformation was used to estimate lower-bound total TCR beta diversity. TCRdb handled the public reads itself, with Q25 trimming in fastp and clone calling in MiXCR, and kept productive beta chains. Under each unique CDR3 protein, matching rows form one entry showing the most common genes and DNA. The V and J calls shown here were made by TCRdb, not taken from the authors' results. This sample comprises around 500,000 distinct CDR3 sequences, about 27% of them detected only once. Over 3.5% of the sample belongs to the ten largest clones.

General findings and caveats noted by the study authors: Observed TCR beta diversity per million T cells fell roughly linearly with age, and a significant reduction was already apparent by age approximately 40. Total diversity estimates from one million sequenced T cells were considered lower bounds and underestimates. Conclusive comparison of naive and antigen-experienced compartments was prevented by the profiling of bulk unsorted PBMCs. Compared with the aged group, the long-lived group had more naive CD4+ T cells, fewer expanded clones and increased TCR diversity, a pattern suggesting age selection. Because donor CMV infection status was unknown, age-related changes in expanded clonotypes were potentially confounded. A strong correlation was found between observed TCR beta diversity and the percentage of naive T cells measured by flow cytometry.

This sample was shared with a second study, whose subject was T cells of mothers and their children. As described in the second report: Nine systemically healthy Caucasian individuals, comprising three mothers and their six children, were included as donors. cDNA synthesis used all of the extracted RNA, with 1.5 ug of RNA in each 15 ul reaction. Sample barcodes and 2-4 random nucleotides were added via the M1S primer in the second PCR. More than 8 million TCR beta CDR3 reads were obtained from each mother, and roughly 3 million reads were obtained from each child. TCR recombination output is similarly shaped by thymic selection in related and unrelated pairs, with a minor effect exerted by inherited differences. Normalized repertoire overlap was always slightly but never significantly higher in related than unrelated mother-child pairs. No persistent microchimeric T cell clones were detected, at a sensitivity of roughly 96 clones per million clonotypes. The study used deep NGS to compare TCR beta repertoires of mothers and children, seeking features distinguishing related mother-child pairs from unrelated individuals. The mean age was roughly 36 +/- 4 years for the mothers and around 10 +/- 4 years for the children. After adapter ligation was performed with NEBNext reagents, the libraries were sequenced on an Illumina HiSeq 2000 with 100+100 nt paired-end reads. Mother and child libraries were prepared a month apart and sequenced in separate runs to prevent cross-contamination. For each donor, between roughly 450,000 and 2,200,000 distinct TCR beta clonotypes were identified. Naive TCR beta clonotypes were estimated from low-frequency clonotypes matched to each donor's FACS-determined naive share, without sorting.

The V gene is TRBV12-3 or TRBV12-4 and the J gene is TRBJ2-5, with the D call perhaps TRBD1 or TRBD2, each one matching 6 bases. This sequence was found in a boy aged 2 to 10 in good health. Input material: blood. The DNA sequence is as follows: TGTGCCAGCAGTTTAGATGGCGGGATGGGGGCTAAGGGGACCCAATACTTC. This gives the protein CASSLDGGMGAKGTQYF.